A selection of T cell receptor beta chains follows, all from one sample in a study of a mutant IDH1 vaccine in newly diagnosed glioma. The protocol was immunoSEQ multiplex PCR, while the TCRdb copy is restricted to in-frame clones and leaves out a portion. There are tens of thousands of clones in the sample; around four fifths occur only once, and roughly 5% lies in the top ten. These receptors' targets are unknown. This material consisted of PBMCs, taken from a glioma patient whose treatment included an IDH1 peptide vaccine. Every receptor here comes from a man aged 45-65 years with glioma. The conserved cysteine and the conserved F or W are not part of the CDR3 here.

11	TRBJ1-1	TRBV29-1	SVESGARTEAF
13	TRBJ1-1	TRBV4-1	ASSLGAAADTEAF
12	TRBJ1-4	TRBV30	AWSPAGEREKLF
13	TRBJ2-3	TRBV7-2	ASSLSQGGTDTQY
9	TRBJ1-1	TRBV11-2	ASSHGLNAF
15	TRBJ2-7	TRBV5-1	ASSLLPTSGGTYEQY
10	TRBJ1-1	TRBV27	ASSSSPTEAF
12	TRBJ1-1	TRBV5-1	ASSPGTGFTEAF
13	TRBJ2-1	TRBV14	ASSLGFVGGPLQF
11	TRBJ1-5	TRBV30	AWSVRGGQPQH
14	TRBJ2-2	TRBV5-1	ASSLGTSGFTGELF
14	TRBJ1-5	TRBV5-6	ASSLGQGRRSQPQH
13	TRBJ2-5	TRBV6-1	ASRDSGGAGETQY
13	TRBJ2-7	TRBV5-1	ASRLTGGISYEQY
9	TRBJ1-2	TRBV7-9	ASPDSDGYT
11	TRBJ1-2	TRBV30	ACYSHRIYGYT
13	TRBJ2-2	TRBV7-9	ASSLPVGSTGELF
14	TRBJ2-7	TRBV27	ASSFNRGHSSYEQY
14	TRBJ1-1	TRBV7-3	ASSLQPLSMNTEAF
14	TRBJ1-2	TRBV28	ASSFLEGWLSYGYT
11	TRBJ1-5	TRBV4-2	ASSRGSNQPQH
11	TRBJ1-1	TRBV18	ASSPGQDTEAF
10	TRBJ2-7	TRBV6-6	ASRVENYEQY
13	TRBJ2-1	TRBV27	ASSRTSGAYNEQF
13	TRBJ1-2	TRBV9	ASSPLLMRDYGYT
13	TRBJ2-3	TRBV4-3	ASSQGGSGTDTQY
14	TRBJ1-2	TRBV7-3	ASSLIGFGGPEGYT
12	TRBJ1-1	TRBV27	ASSLTGGLTEAF
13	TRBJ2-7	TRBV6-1	ASSEVSQGPYEQY
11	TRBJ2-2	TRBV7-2	ASSHDRGGELF
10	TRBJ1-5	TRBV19	ATRGGNQPQH
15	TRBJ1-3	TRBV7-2	ASSFGAQGLTGNTIY
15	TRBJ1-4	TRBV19	ASSRTPDRDYNEKLF
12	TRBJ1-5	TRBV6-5	ASSTIAGNQPQH
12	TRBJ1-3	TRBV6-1	ASSEGPGGNTIY
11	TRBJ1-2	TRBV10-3	AISGDRGSGYT
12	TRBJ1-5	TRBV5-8	ASSLRQGNQPQH
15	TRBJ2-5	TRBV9	ASSVESFGTREETQY
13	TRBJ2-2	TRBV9	ASSVDGPNTGELF
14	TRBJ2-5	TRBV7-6	ASSSRGGSAQETQY
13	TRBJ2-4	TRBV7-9	ASSFPEAGKNIQY